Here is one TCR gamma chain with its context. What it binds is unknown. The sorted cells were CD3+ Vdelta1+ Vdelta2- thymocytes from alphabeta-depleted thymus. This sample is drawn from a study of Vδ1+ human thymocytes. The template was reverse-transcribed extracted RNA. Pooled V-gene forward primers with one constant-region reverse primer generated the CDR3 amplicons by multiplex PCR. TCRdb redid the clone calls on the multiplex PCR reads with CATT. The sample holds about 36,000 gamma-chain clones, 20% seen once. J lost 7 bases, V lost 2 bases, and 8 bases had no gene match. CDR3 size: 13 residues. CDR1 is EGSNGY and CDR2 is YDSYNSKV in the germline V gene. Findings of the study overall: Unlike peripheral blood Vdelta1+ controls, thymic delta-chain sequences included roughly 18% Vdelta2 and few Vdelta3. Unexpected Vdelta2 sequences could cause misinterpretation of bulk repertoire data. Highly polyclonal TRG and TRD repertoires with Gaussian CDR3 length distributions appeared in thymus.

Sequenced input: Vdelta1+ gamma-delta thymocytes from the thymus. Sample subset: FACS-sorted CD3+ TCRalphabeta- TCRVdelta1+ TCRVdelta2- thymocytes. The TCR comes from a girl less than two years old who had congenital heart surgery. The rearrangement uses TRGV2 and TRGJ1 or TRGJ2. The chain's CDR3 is CATWDVPGYKKLF. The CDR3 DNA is TGTGCCACCTGGGACGTCCCTGGGTATAAGAAACTCTTT.